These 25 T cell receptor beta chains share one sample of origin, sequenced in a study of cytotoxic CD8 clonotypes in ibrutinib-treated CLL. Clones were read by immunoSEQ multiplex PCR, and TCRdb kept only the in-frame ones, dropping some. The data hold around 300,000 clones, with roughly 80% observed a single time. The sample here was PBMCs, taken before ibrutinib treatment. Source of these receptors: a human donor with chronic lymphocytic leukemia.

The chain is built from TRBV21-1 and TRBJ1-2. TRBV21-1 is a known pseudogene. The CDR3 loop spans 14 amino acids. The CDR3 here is CASSPCGGHYGYTF. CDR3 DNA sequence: TGTGCCAGCAGCCCCTGCGGGGGTCACTATGGCTACACCTTC.

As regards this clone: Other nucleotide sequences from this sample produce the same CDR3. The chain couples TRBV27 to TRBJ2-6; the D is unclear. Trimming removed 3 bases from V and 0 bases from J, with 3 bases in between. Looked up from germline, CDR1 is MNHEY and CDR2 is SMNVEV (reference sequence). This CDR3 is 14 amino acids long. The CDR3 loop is CASSFSSGANVLTF. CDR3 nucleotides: TGTGCCAGCAGTTTCTCCTCTGGGGCCAACGTCCTGACTTTC.

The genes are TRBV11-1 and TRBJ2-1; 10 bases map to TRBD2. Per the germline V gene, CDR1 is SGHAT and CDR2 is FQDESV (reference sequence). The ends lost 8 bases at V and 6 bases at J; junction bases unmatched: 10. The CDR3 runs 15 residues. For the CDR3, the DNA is TGTGCCAGCCAAAATCAGCGGGAGGGTGCCAATGAGCAGTTCTTC. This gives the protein CASQNQREGANEQFF.

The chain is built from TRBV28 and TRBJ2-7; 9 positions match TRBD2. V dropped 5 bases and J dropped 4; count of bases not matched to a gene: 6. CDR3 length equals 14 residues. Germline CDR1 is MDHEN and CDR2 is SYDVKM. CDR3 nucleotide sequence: TGTGCCAGCAGTCCTAGCGGGGAGGCATACGAGCAGTACTTC. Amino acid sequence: CASSPSGEAYEQYF.

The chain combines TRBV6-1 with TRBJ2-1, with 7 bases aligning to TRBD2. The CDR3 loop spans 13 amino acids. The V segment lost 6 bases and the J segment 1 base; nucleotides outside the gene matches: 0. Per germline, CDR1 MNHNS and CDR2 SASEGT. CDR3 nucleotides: TGTGCCAGCAGACTAGCGTCCTACAATGAGCAGTTCTTC. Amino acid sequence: CASRLASYNEQFF.

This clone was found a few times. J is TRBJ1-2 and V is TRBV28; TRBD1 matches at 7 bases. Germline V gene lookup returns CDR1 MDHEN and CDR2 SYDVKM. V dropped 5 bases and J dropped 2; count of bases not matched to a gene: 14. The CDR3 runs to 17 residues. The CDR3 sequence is CASSPHRGAEGNYGYTF. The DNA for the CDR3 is TGTGCCAGCAGTCCACACAGGGGCGCAGAAGGAAACTATGGCTACACCTTC.

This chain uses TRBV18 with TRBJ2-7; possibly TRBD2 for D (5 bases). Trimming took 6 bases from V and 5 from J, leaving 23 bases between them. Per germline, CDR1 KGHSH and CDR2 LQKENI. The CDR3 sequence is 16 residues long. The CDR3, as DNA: TGTGCCAGCTCCCTGGGTGGTTCAGGAGGAAGCAACGAGCAGTACTTC. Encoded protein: CASSLGGSGGSNEQYF.

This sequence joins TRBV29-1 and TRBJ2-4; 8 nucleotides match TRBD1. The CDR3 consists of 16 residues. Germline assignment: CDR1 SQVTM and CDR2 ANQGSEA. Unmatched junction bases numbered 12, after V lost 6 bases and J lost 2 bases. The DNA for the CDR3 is TGCAGCGTCCGACCCCCGGGACAGGAATCCAAAAACATTCAGTACTTC. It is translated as CSVRPPGQESKNIQYF.

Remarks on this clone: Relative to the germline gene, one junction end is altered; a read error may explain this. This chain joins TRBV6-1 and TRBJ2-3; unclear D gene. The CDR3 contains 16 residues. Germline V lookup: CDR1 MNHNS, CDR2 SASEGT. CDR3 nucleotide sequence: TGTGCCAGCAGCGAAGAGAGTCATGCACACACAGATACGCAGTATTTT. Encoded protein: CASSEESHAHTDTQYF.

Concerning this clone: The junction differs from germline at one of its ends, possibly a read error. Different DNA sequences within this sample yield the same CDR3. The CDR3 coding sequence is TGTGCCAGCTCGCCACCGAAACTGAACACCGGGGAGCTGTTTTTT. Amino acid sequence: CASSPPKLNTGELFF. The chain carries TRBV18 and TRBJ2-2; D is unclear. Germline lookup yields CDR1 KGHSH and CDR2 LQKENI. This CDR3 contains 15 residues. Supplemented by reference TRBV18 and TRBJ2-2, the full variable domain reads NAGVMQNPRHLVRRRGQEARLRCSPMKGHSHVYWYRQLPEEGLKFMVYLQKENIIDESGMPKERFSAEFPKEGPSILRIQQVVRGDSAAYFCASSPPKLNTGELFFGEGSRLTVL.

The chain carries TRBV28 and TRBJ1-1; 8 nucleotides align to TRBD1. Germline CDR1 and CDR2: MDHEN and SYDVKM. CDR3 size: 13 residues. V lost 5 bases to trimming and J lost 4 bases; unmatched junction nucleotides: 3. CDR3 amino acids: CASSRQGSTEAFF. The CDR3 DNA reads TGTGCCAGCAGTCGACAGGGGAGCACTGAAGCTTTCTTT.

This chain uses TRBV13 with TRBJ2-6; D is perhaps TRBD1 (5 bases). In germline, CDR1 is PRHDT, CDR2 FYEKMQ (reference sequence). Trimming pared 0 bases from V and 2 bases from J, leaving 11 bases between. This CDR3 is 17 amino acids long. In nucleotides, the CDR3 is TGTGCCAGCAGCTTAGGTCAGGGATTCACTGGGGCCAACGTCCTGACTTTC. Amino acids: CASSLGQGFTGANVLTF.

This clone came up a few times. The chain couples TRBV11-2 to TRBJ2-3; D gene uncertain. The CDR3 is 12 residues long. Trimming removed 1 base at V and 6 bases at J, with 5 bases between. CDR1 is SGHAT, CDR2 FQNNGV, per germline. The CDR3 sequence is CASSLAGDTQYF. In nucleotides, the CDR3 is TGTGCCAGCAGCTTAGCGGGCGATACGCAGTATTTT.

The CDR3 DNA reads TGTGCCATCAGTGGGGGGACAGACTACGAGCAGTACTTC. It yields the protein CAISGGTDYEQYF. The rearrangement links TRBV10-3 to TRBJ2-7; 7 bases are shared with TRBD1. This CDR3 has 13 amino acids. In germline, CDR1 is ENHRY, CDR2 SYGVKD. V was pared by 4 bases and J by 3 bases, with 3 bases of the junction left unmatched.

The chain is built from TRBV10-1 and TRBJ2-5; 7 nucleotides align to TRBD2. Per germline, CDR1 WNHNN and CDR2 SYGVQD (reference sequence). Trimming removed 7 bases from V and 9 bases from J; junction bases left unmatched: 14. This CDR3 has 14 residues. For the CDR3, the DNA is TGCGCCAGCAATGGAGGGAGCGGGGACCGGGCCCAGTACTTC. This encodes CASNGGSGDRAQYF.

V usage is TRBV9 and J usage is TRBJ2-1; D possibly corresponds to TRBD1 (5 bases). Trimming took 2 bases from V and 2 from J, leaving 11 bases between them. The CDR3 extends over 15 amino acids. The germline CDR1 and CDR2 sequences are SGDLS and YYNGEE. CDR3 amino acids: CASSVRAGTYNEQFF. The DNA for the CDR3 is TGTGCCAGCAGCGTGAGAGCAGGGACCTACAATGAGCAGTTCTTC.

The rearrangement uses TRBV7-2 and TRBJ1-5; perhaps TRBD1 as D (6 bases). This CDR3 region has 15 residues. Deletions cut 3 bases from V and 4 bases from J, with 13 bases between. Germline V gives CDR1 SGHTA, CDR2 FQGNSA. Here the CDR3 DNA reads TGTGCCAGCAGCTTGTGGGGGGCTGAAAATCAGCCCCAGCATTTT. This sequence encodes CASSLWGAENQPQHF.

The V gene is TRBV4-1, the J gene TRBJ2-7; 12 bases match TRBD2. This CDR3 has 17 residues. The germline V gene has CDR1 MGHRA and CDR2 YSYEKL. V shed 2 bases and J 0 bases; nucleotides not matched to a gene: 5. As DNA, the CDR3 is TGCGCCAGCAGCCAATCCACGGGACTAGCGGGCTCCTACGAGCAGTACTTC. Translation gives CASSQSTGLAGSYEQYF.

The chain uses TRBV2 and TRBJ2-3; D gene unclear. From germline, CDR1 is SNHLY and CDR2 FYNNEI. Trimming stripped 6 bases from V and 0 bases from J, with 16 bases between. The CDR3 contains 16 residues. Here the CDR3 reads CASSVLTRISTDTQYF. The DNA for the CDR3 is TGTGCCAGCAGCGTACTAACAAGGATAAGCACAGATACGCAGTATTTT.

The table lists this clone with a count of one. The CDR3 is CASGTPPWDTQYF. The DNA for the CDR3 is TGTGCCAGCGGGACCCCCCCATGGGATACGCAGTATTTT. The chain joins TRBV7-3 to TRBJ2-3, with D perhaps given as TRBD1 or TRBD2 (5 bases each). The V end lost 8 bases, the J end lost 6 bases, and 15 bases lay between the germline ends. The germline CDR1 and CDR2 sequences are SGHTA and FQGTGA. The CDR3 is made up of 13 amino acids.

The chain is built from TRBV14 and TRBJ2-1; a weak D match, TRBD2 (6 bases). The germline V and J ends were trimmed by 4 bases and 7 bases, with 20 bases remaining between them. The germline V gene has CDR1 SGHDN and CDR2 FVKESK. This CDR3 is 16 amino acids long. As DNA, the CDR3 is TGTGCCAGCAGCCCCCAGTGGGGCGGGATATTTAATGAGCAGTTCTTC. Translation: CASSPQWGGIFNEQFF.

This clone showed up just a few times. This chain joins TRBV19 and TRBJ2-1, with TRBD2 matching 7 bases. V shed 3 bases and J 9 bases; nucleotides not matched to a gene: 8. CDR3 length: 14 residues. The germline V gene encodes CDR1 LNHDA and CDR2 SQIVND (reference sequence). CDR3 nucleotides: TGTGCCAGTAGTATTGACCTAGCGGTAGGTGAGCAGTTCTTC. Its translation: CASSIDLAVGEQFF.

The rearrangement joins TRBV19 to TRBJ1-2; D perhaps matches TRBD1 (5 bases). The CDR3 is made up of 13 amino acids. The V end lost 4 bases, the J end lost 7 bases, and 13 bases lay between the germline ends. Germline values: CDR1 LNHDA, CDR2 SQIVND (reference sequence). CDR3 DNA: TGTGCCAGTAGTAGTATCGGGGGTCTTGGCTACACCTTC. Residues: CASSSIGGLGYTF.

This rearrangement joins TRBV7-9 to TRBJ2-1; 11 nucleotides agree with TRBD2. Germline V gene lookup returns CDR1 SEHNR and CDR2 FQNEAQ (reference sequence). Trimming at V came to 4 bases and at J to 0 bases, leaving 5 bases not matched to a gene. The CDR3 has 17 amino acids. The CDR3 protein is CASSSVLAGGSYNEQFF. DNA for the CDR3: TGTGCCAGCAGCTCCGTGCTAGCGGGAGGCTCCTACAATGAGCAGTTCTTC.

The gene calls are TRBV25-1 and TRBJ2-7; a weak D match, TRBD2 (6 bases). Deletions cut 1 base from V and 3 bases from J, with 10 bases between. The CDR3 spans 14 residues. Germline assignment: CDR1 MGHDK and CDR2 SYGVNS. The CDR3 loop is CASSELSGDYEQYF. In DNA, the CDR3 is TGTGCCAGCAGTGAATTGTCGGGAGACTACGAGCAGTACTTC.